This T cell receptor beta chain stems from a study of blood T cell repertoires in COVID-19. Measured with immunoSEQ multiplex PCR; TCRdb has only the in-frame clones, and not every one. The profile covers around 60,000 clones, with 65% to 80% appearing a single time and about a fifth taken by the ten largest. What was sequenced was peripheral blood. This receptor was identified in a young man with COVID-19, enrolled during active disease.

The chain's CDR3 is CASGLTSGRAPPYEQYF. The CDR3 nucleotides read TGTGCTAGTGGTCTGACTAGCGGGAGGGCTCCTCCCTACGAGCAGTACTTC. The rearrangement uses TRBV12-5 and TRBJ2-7; the match to TRBD2 covers 14 bases. The CDR3 totals 17 residues. J gave up 2 bases and V 5 bases, and 8 bases lay outside the gene matches. From germline, CDR1 is LGHNT and CDR2 FRNRAP.